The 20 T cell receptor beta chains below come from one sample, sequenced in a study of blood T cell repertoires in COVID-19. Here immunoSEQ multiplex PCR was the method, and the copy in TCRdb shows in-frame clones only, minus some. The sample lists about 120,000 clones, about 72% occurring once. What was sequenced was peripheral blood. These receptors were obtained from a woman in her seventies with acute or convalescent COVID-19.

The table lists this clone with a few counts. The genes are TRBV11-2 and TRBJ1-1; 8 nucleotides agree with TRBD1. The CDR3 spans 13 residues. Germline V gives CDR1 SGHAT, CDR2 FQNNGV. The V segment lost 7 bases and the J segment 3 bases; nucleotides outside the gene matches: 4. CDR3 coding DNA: TGTGCCAGCACCCAGGGGGCTCACACTGAAGCTTTCTTT. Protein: CASTQGAHTEAFF.

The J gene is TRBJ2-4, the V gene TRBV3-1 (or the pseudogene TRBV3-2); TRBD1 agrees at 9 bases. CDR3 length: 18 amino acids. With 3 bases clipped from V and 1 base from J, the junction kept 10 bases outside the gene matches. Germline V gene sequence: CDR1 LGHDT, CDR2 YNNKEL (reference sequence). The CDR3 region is CASSQASTGGAAKNIQYF. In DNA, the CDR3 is TGTGCCAGCAGCCAGGCCAGTACAGGGGGCGCGGCCAAAAACATTCAGTACTTC.

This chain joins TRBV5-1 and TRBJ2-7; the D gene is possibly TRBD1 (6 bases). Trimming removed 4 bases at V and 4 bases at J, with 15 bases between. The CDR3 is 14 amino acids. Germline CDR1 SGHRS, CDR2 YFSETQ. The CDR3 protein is CASSLGTGQYEQYF. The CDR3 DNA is TGCGCCAGCAGCCTAGGGACGGGACAATACGAGCAGTACTTC.

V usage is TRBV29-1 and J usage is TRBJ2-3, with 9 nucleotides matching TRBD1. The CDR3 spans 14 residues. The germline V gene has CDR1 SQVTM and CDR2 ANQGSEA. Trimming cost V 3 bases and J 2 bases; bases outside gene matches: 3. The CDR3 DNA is TGCAGCGTTGAGGGACAGGGTAACACAGATACGCAGTATTTT. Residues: CSVEGQGNTDTQYF.

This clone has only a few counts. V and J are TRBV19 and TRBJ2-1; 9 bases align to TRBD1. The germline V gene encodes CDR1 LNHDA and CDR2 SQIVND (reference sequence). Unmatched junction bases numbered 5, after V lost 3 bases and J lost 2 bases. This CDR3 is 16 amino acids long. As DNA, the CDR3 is TGTGCCAGTAGTATGGGGGGACAGGGAACCTACAATGAGCAGTTCTTC. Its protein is CASSMGGQGTYNEQFF.

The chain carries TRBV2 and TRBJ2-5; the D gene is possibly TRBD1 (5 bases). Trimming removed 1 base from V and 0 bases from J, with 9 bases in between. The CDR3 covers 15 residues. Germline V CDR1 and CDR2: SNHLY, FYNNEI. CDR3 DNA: TGTGCCAGCAGTGAAGGTCCAGGGAACCAAGAGACCCAGTACTTC. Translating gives CASSEGPGNQETQYF.

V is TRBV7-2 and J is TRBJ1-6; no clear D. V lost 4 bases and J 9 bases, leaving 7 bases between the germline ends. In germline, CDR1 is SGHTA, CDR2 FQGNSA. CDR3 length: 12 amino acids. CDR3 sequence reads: CASSSVFSPLHF. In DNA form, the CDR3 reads TGTGCCAGCAGCTCAGTTTTTTCACCCCTCCACTTT.

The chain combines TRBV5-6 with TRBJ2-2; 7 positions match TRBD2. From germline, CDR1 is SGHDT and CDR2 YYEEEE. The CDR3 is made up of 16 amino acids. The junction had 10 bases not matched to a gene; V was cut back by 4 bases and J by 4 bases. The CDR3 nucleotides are TGTGCCAGCAGCCCGACTAGCTTTGTCCCCACCGGGGAGCTGTTTTTT. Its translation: CASSPTSFVPTGELFF. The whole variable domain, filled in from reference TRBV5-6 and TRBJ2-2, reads DAGVTQSPTHLIKTRGQQVTLRCSPKSGHDTVSWYQQALGQGPQFIFQYYEEEERQRGNFPDRFSGHQFPNYSSELNVNALLLGDSALYLCASSPTSFVPTGELFFGEGSRLTVL.

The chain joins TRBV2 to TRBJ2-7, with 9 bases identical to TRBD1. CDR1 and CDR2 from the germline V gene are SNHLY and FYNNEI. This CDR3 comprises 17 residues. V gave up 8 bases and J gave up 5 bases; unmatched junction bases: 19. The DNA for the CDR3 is TGTGCCAGCCGATCCGGGACAGGGTCAAAATTAGGGGACGAGCAGTACTTC. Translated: CASRSGTGSKLGDEQYF.

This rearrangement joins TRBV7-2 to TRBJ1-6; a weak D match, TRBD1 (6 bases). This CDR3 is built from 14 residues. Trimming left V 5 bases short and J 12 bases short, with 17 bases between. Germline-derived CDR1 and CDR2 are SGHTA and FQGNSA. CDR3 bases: TGTGCCAGCAGCGCTGGACAGACTCGGGGACCCCTCCACTTT. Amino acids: CASSAGQTRGPLHF.

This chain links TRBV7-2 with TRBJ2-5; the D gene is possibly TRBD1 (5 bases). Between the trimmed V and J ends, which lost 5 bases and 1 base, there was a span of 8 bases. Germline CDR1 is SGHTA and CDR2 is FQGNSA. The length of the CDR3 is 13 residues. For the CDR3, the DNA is TGTGCCAGCAGCCAGGGATTCCAAGAGACCCAGTACTTC. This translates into CASSQGFQETQYF.

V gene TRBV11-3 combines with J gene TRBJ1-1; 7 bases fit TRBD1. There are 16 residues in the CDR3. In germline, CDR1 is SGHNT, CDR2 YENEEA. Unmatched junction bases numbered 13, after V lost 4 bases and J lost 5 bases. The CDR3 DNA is TGTGCCAGCAGCTATTGGGGTACAGGGGAATGTACTGAAGCTTTCTTT. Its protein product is CASSYWGTGECTEAFF.

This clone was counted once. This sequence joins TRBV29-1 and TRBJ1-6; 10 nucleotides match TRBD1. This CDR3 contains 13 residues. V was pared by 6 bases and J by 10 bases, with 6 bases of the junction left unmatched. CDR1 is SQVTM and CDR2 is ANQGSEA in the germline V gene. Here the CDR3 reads CSVRQGARSPLHF. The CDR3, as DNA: TGCAGCGTGAGACAGGGGGCACGGTCACCCCTCCACTTT.

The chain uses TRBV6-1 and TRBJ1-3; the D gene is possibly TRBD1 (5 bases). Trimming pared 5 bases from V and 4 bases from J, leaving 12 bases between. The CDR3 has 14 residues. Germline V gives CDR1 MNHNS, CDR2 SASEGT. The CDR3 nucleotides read TGTGCCAGCAGTTATGAAGGGGAAGGAAACACCATATATTTT. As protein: CASSYEGEGNTIYF.

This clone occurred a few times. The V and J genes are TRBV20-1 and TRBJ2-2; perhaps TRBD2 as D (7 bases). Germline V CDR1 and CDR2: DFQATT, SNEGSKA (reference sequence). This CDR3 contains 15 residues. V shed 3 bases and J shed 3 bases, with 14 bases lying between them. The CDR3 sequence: CSASIGGQDTGELFF. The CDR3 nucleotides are TGCAGTGCTAGTATCGGGGGGCAAGACACCGGGGAGCTGTTTTTT.

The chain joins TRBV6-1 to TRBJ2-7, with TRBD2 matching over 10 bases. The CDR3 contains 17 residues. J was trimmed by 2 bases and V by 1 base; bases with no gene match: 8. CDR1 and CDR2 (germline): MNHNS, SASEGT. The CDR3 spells CASSEVVPAGGPYEQYF. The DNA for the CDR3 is TGTGCCAGCAGTGAAGTAGTTCCAGCGGGAGGGCCCTACGAGCAGTACTTC.

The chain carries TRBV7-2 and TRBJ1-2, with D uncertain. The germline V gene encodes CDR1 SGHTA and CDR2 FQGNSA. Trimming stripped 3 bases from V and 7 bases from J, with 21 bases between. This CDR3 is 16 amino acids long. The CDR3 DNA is TGTGCCAGCAGCTTTTCCCCCTCGATCGGTTTCCGTGGCTACACCTTC. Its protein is CASSFSPSIGFRGYTF.

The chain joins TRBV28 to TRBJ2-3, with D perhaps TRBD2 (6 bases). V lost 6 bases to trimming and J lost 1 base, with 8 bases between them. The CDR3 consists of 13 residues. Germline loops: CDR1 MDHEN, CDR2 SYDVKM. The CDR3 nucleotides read TGTGCCAGCAGCTCGGGGGGCACAGATACGCAGTATTTT. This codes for CASSSGGTDTQYF.

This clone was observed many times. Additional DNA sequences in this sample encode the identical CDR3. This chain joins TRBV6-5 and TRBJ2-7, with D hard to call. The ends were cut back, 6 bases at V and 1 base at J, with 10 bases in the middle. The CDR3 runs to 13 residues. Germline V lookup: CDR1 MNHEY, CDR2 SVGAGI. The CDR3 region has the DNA TGTGCCAGCAGCCCCGGCGGTTCCTACGAGCAGTACTTC. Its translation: CASSPGGSYEQYF.

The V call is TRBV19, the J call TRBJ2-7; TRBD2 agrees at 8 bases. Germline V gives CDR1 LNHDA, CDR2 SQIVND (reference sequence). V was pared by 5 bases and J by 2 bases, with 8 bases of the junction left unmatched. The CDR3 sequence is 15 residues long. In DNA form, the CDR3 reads TGTGCCAGTAGTCGCGCGAGCGGGAGCCCCTACGAGCAGTACTTC. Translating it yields CASSRASGSPYEQYF.